The 20 T cell receptor beta chains given below trace back to one sample, sequenced in a study of regulatory T cells in long-lasting Graves disease. Investigators prepared the TCR beta libraries by applying iRepertoire HTBI primers and Arm-PCR of CDR3 regions. TCRdb passed the multiplex PCR reads through MiXCR, listing each CDR3 protein once. The sample contains fewer than 350,000 distinct CDR3 sequences, about 20% of which appear only once. Time point here: newly diagnosed GD, antithyroid drugs for less than 3 months. Following extraction of RNA from PBMCs, that RNA was used to make the TCR library. The sample here was peripheral blood mononuclear cells (PBMCs), taken at new diagnosis, from a patient treated with antithyroid drugs. These TCRs come from a female donor with Graves disease.

This clonotype was detected ten times or more. The V gene is TRBV18, the J gene TRBJ1-2; TRBD1 aligns across 10 bases. The CDR3 has 14 residues. J lost 3 bases, V lost 6 bases, and 4 bases had no gene match. Germline CDR1 is KGHSH and CDR2 is LQKENI. The CDR3: CASSTGGAHYGYTF. The CDR3 nucleotides are TGTGCCAGCTCGACAGGGGGCGCCCACTATGGCTACACCTTC.

There are many counts of this clonotype. V and J are TRBV28 and TRBJ2-5; possibly TRBD1 for D (5 bases). Trimming took off 4 bases at V and 5 bases at J, with 8 bases between the two ends. This CDR3 is built from 12 residues. The germline V gene has CDR1 MDHEN and CDR2 SYDVKM. The CDR3 spells CASSSGSETQYF. CDR3 DNA sequence: TGTGCCAGCAGTTCAGGGTCCGAGACCCAGTACTTC.

This clonotype was found a few times. A read error may explain this, as a much larger clone is one base away. The chain combines TRBV3-1 with TRBJ1-1; D uncertain. Germline lookup yields CDR1 LGHDT and CDR2 YNNKEL (reference sequence). This CDR3 contains 15 residues. Trimming pared 4 bases from V and 4 bases from J, leaving 16 bases between. The CDR3 nucleotides are TGTGCCAGCAGCCTACTAGACGAGGGTGGCACTGAAGCTTTCTTT. This codes for CASSLLDEGGTEAFF.

This clonotype was counted at least ten times. V is TRBV2 and J is TRBJ2-1; 8 nucleotides line up with TRBD2. Germline V gene lookup returns CDR1 SNHLY and CDR2 FYNNEI. There are 17 residues in the CDR3. With 8 bases clipped from V and 8 bases from J, the junction kept 20 bases outside the gene matches. CDR3 residues: CASSGFAGGNLYYEQFF. The CDR3 DNA is TGTGCCAGCTCAGGCTTCGCGGGAGGTAATTTGTATTATGAGCAGTTCTTC.

This clonotype was picked up many times. This chain connects TRBV20-1 to TRBJ1-5, with 10 positions matching TRBD1. The CDR3 is 17 amino acids. V lost 2 bases and J lost 2; bases outside the gene matches: 9. Looked up from germline, CDR1 is DFQATT and CDR2 is SNEGSKA (reference sequence). The CDR3, as DNA: TGCAGTGCTAGACCAACTTTGGGGACAGGGGGCAATCAGCCCCAGCATTTT. This encodes CSARPTLGTGGNQPQHF.

On this clonotype: A much larger clone is a single base away; this may be a read error. The conserved closing phenylalanine or tryptophan is absent in this CDR3, likely reflecting a read error. V and J are TRBV4-2 and TRBJ2-3, with D possibly being TRBD1 (5 bases). Trimming stripped 1 base from V and 5 bases from J, with 13 bases between. The CDR3 is 15 amino acids. The germline V gene encodes CDR1 LGHNA and CDR2 YNFKEQ. CDR3 sequence (DNA): TGTGCCAGCAGCCAAGCGGCTAGGCAGGGAGATACGCAGTATTGT. Its protein is CASSQAARQGDTQYC.

This clonotype was detected many times. This CDR3 is CASSGTATNEKLFF. CDR3 DNA sequence: TGTGCCAGCAGTGGGACAGCAACTAATGAAAAACTGTTTTTT. The genes are TRBV6-1 and TRBJ1-4, with D possibly being TRBD1 (6 bases). The CDR3 extends over 14 amino acids. Germline CDR1 is MNHNS and CDR2 is SASEGT. V lost 4 bases, J lost 0 bases, and 6 bases lay in between.

This sequence joins TRBV7-8 and TRBJ1-2; perhaps TRBD1 as D (5 bases). V lost 5 bases to trimming and J lost 4 bases, with 20 bases between them. CDR1 and CDR2 from the germline V gene are SGHVS and FQNEAQ. The CDR3 runs 16 residues. DNA of the CDR3: TGTGCCAGCAGCCCCCAGATGCAGGACGGGGGCTATGGCTACACCTTC. Amino acid sequence: CASSPQMQDGGYGYTF.

Concerning this clonotype: One junction end disagrees with the germline gene, perhaps due to a read error. This chain connects TRBV5-1 to TRBJ2-7; D call uncertain. CDR3 length equals 13 residues. Germline CDR1 SGHRS, CDR2 YFSETQ. CDR3 in amino acids: CASSLAEATERYF. CDR3 in DNA: TGCGCCAGCAGCTTGGCCGAGGCTACCGAGCGGTACTTC.

This clonotype was seen ten or more times. The V call is TRBV20-1, the J call TRBJ2-1, with 12 bases matching TRBD2. Germline CDR1 DFQATT, CDR2 SNEGSKA (reference sequence). The junction had 11 bases not matched to a gene; V was cut back by 6 bases and J by 8 bases. The length of the CDR3 is 15 residues. The CDR3 DNA sequence: TGCAGTGCCTCGATGACTAGCGGGAGAGACGATGAGCAGTTCTTC. It yields the protein CSASMTSGRDDEQFF.

Ten or more counts support this clonotype. The chain employs TRBV28 and TRBJ2-5; possible D gene TRBD1, 5 bases. The CDR3 is 14 residues long. Trimming shortened V by 6 bases and J by 4 bases, and 15 bases separated the two germline ends. CDR1 is MDHEN and CDR2 is SYDVKM in the germline V gene. CDR3 region: CASSVPGMGETQYF. CDR3 coding DNA: TGTGCCAGCAGCGTCCCAGGGATGGGAGAGACCCAGTACTTC.

There are many counts of this clonotype. The rearrangement links TRBV11-1 to TRBJ2-1; 14 bases are a match to TRBD2. The trim removed 5 bases at V and 5 bases at J, leaving 5 bases unmatched. The CDR3 loop spans 16 amino acids. Looked up from germline, CDR1 is SGHAT and CDR2 is FQDESV (reference sequence). Here the CDR3 DNA reads TGTGCCAGCAGCCCTTCGACTAGCGGGAGGGACAATGAGCAGTTCTTC. It codes for CASSPSTSGRDNEQFF. The full variable domain, in which reference TRBV11-1 and TRBJ2-1 provide the parts outside the CDR3, is EAEVAQSPRYKITEKSQAVAFWCDPISGHATLYWYRQILGQGPELLVQFQDESVVDDSQLPKDRFSAERLKGVDSTLKIQPAELGDSAMYLCASSPSTSGRDNEQFFGPGTRLTVL.

This clonotype was seen only a few times. At one of its ends the junction is not consistent with the germline gene, which may arise from a read error. The J gene is TRBJ1-6, the V gene TRBV6-1; D is ambiguous. The germline V gene has CDR1 MNHNS and CDR2 SASEGT. The CDR3 is 14 amino acids. The DNA of the CDR3 is TGTGCTAGCAGTGAACCTGGGGATAATTCACCCCTCCACTTT. It yields the protein CASSEPGDNSPLHF.

This clonotype was observed many times. This chain joins TRBV24-1 and TRBJ2-1; D could derive from TRBD1 or TRBD2 (6 bases each). Germline loops: CDR1 KGHDR, CDR2 SFDVKD. This CDR3 spans 16 amino acids. V was cut by 4 bases and J by 7 bases, with 19 bases left in between. The CDR3 nucleotides are TGTGCCACCAGTGACCCCCTCGGGGGCCTCGGAAATGAGCAGTTCTTC. Translated: CATSDPLGGLGNEQFF.

This clonotype was seen repeatedly, ten times or more. V usage is TRBV12-3 or TRBV12-4 and J usage is TRBJ2-2; D possibly uses TRBD1 or TRBD2 (6 bases each). Trimming removed 1 base at V and 5 bases at J, with 14 bases between. The CDR3 spans 16 residues. The CDR3 DNA sequence: TGTGCCAGCAGTTTAGGAGGGGGAGGCGTTACCGGGGAGCTGTTTTTT. This codes for CASSLGGGGVTGELFF.

This clonotype was recorded at least ten times. This sequence joins TRBV28 and TRBJ2-5; unclear D gene. The CDR3 is 14 residues long. V dropped 3 bases and J dropped 1 base, with 9 bases sitting between them. Germline V gene sequence: CDR1 MDHEN, CDR2 SYDVKM. The CDR3 nucleotides read TGTGCCAGCAGTTTTGTCCTACTCCAAGAGACCCAGTACTTC. It yields the protein CASSFVLLQETQYF.

This clonotype was detected ten times or more. The gene calls are TRBV20-1 and TRBJ1-2, with TRBD1 matching 11 bases. Germline CDR1 reads DFQATT; CDR2 reads SNEGSKA (reference sequence). V lost 6 bases, J lost 8 bases, and 8 bases stayed unmatched. This CDR3 is built from 13 residues. The CDR3 sequence is CSAWTGGEFGYTF. The CDR3 coding sequence is TGCAGTGCATGGACAGGGGGCGAGTTCGGCTACACCTTC.

At least ten counts were recorded for this clonotype. The V and J genes are TRBV20-1 and TRBJ2-1; 10 bases are shared with TRBD2. Trimming removed 1 base from V and 8 bases from J; junction bases left unmatched: 11. The length of the CDR3 is 16 residues. Per the germline V gene, CDR1 is DFQATT and CDR2 is SNEGSKA (reference sequence). CDR3 loop: CSARVSSGGLLDEQFF. The CDR3 nucleotides are TGCAGTGCTAGAGTTTCTAGCGGGGGCCTTTTGGATGAGCAGTTCTTC.

This clonotype has more than one count but fewer than ten. The J gene is TRBJ2-5, the V gene TRBV11-2, with D possibly matching TRBD2 (6 bases). The assigned J gene may be wrong: the sequence end matches TRBJ2-1 better. This CDR3 comprises 14 residues. Germline values: CDR1 SGHAT, CDR2 FQNNGV. The CDR3 region has the DNA TGTGCCAGCAGCTTAGGTTACAGCGGGTATGAGCAGTTCTTC. Protein product: CASSLGYSGYEQFF.

This clonotype has only one observation. The chain carries TRBV11-3 and TRBJ1-2; 10 bases are a match to TRBD1. This CDR3 is 16 amino acids long. CDR1 SGHNT and CDR2 YENEEA come from the germline V gene. V lost 7 bases, J lost 2 bases, and 10 bases stayed unmatched. CDR3 sequence reads: CASKRDRGPSNYGYTF. CDR3 nucleotides: TGTGCCAGCAAGAGGGACAGGGGACCGTCGAACTATGGCTACACCTTC.